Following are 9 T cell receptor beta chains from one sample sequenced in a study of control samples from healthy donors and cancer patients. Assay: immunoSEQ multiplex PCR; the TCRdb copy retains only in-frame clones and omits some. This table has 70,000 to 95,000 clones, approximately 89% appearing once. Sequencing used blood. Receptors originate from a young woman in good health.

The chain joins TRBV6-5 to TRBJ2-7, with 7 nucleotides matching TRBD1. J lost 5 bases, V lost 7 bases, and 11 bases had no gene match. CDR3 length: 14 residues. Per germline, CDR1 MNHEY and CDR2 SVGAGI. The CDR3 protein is CASKQGSWLHEQYF. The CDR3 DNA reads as TGTGCCAGCAAACAGGGGAGTTGGTTACACGAGCAGTACTTC.

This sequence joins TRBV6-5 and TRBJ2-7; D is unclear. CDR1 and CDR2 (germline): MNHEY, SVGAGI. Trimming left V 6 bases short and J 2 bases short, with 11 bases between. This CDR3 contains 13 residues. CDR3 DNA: TGTGCCAGCAGGAAAGAGATACCCTACGAGCAGTACTTC. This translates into CASRKEIPYEQYF.

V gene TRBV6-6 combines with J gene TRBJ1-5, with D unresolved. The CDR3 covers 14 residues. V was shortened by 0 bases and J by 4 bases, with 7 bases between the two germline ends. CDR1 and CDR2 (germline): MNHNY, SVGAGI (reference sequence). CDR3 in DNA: TGTGCCAGCAGTTACTCAACCCCAAATCAGCCCCAGCATTTT. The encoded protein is CASSYSTPNQPQHF.

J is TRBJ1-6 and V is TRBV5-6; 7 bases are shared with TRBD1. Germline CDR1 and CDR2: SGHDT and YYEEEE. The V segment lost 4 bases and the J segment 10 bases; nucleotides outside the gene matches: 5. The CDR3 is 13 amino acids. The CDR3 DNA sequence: TGTGCCAGCAGCCAGAACAGGGGATCACCCCTCCACTTT. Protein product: CASSQNRGSPLHF.

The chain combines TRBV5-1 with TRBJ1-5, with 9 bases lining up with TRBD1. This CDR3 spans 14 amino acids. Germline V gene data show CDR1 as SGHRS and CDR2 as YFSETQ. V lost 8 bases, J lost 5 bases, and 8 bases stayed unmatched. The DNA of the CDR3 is TGCGCCAGTTCGACAGGGGGTATTGATCAGCCCCAGCATTTT. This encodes CASSTGGIDQPQHF.

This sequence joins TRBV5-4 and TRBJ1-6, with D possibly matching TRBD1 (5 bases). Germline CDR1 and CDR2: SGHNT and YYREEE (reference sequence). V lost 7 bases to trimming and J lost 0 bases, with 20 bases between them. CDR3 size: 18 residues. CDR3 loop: CASSLSPGGSSYNSPLHF. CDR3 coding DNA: TGTGCCAGCTCCCTCTCTCCGGGGGGGAGCTCCTATAATTCACCCCTCCACTTT.

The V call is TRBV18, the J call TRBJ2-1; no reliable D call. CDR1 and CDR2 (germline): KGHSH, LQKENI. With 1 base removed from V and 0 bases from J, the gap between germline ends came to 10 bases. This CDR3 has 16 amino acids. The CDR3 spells CASSPRSLNSYNEQFF. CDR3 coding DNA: TGTGCCAGCTCACCACGTTCCCTCAACTCCTACAATGAGCAGTTCTTC.

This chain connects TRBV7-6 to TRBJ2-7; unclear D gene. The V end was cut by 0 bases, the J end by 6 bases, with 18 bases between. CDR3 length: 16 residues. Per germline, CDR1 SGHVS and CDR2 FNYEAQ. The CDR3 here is CASSLAPLGAYSEQYF. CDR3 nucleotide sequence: TGTGCCAGCAGCTTAGCTCCCCTCGGCGCCTATTCCGAGCAGTACTTC.

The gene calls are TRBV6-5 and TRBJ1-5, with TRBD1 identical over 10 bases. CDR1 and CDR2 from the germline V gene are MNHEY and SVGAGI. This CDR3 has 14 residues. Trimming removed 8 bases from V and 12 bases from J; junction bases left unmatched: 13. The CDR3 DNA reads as TGTGCCAGCCAGACCGGGACAGGGGAGGGGAACCAGCATTTT. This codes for CASQTGTGEGNQHF.